This T cell receptor (beta chain) came from a study of blood T cell repertoires in COVID-19. The wider study: The United States, Italy and Spain supplied acute and convalescent COVID-19 samples. PBMCs, B-cell-depleted T cells, or T cells were the source of the cDNA or gDNA that made up the material.

The table lists this clone with a count of one. TCRdb's copy holds only in-frame clones and misses some; the assay was immunoSEQ multiplex PCR. The sample has about 220,000 clones, roughly 80% seen once. Looked up from germline, CDR1 is LNHDA and CDR2 is SQIVND (reference sequence). CDR3 length: 15 amino acids. V lost 5 bases and J lost 3; bases outside the gene matches: 6. The chain is built from TRBV19 and TRBJ1-1, with 10 bases matching TRBD1. The TCR comes from a middle-aged woman with acute COVID-19. Sequencing used PBMCs or T cells enriched from blood (not recorded which). This CDR3 reads CASSVGQGIHTEAFF. The CDR3 bases are TGTGCCAGTAGTGTGGGACAGGGGATTCACACTGAAGCTTTCTTT.